The 23 T cell receptor beta chains below all came from one sample that was sequenced in a study of cytomegalovirus exposure and HLA in healthy donors (dated by TCRdb to about 2017). The library came from the immunoSEQ multiplex PCR assay. For the multiplex PCR, a mixture combining 60 forward primers for TCR Vbeta segments and 13 reverse primers for TCR Jbeta segments was used. TCRdb obtained this table from immuneACCESS and retained in-frame rearrangements with V and J assigned. These tables miss some clones; where compared with another copy, unresolved V genes account for less than half of the shortfall, and the remainder is unexplained. Here the sample has under 200,000 clones; approximately 72% occur a single time. Clones ranked in the top ten supply over 1.2% of the sample. The sample was PBMCs. All receptors derive from a man between 50 and 59 years old in good health and CMV-seronegative.

The rearrangement links TRBV6-5 to TRBJ2-1; 8 nucleotides line up with TRBD2. CDR3 length: 15 amino acids. After removal of 6 bases from V and 2 bases from J, the junction contained 6 bases not matched to a gene. CDR1 and CDR2 from the germline V gene are MNHEY and SVGAGI. The CDR3, as DNA: TGTGCCAGCAGGCGTACTAGCGGCCCCTACAATGAGCAGTTCTTC. This codes for CASRRTSGPYNEQFF.

The chain carries TRBV11-2 and TRBJ2-1; 8 nucleotides align to TRBD2. The CDR3 sequence is 16 residues long. The V segment lost 4 bases and the J segment 6 bases; nucleotides outside the gene matches: 11. Germline CDR1 SGHAT, CDR2 FQNNGV. CDR3 DNA: TGTGCCAGCAGCTCATGGGGGGGACTAGGAGGCAATGAGCAGTTCTTC. As protein: CASSSWGGLGGNEQFF.

This clone has more than one count but fewer than ten. The J gene is TRBJ1-6, the V gene TRBV7-9; no firm D call. V lost 4 bases, J lost 2 bases, and 9 bases lay in between. Germline V lookup: CDR1 SEHNR, CDR2 FQNEAQ (reference sequence). There are 15 residues in the CDR3. In DNA form, the CDR3 reads TGTGCCAGCAGCTGGGCCGGGGCCTATAATTCACCCCTCCACTTT. Protein sequence: CASSWAGAYNSPLHF.

This clone appeared a single time. The rearrangement uses TRBV5-1 and TRBJ1-1; TRBD1 might be the D (5 bases). Germline CDR1 and CDR2: SGHRS and YFSETQ. CDR3 length equals 13 residues. V was shortened by 0 bases and J by 6 bases, with 9 bases between the two germline ends. This chain's CDR3 is CASSLEGVAEAFF. CDR3 DNA: TGCGCCAGCAGCTTGGAAGGGGTCGCTGAAGCTTTCTTT.

The chain carries TRBV28 and TRBJ1-5, with a tentative D call TRBD1 (6 bases). This CDR3 has 15 residues. The germline V gene has CDR1 MDHEN and CDR2 SYDVKM. V lost 2 bases and J lost 0, with 8 bases in between. The CDR3 spells CASSLGGPSNQPQHF. CDR3 DNA sequence: TGTGCCAGCAGTTTAGGGGGCCCTAGCAATCAGCCCCAGCATTTT. The variable domain in full, with the rest retrieved from reference TRBV28 and TRBJ1-5, is DVKVTQSSRYLVKRTGEKVFLECVQDMDHENMFWYRQDPGLGLRLIYFSYDVKMKEKGDIPEGYSVSREKKERFSLILESASTNQTSMYLCASSLGGPSNQPQHFGDGTRLSIL.

The chain links TRBV9 to TRBJ1-5; D is unclear. This CDR3 is 14 amino acids long. The V end was cut by 0 bases, the J end by 4 bases, with 8 bases between. The germline gives CDR1 SGDLS, CDR2 YYNGEE. The CDR3 reads CASSVGPGNQPQHF. The CDR3 DNA reads as TGTGCCAGCAGCGTAGGTCCGGGTAATCAGCCCCAGCATTTT.

This clone appeared a single time. This chain links TRBV6-1 with TRBJ1-3, with D perhaps matching TRBD1 (6 bases). The CDR3 spans 15 residues. Trimming left V 3 bases short and J 4 bases short, with 13 bases between. Germline V lookup: CDR1 MNHNS, CDR2 SASEGT. In DNA, the CDR3 is TGTGCCAGCAGTGAGAGGACAGCCTCGGGAAACACCATATATTTT. It is translated as CASSERTASGNTIYF.

The sample holds one count of this clone. The V gene is TRBV7-9, the J gene TRBJ2-7, with D hard to call. This CDR3 has 14 amino acids. Trimming shortened V by 2 bases and J by 0 bases, and 8 bases separated the two germline ends. Germline CDR1 is SEHNR and CDR2 is FQNEAQ (reference sequence). Here the CDR3 DNA reads TGTGCCAGCAGCTTAAGGTCGGGCTCCTACGAGCAGTACTTC. This encodes CASSLRSGSYEQYF.

The table lists this clone with a few counts. J is TRBJ2-5 and V is TRBV27, with TRBD2 as a possible D gene (6 bases). The CDR3 runs to 15 residues. Germline V gene data show CDR1 as MNHEY and CDR2 as SMNVEV (reference sequence). Between the trimmed V and J ends, which lost 6 bases and 2 bases, there was a span of 16 bases. The CDR3 DNA follows: TGTGCCAGCAGCTCGGGGGAGACGGTACAAGAGACCCAGTACTTC. Its protein product is CASSSGETVQETQYF.

This clone has a single count. V usage is TRBV19 and J usage is TRBJ1-1; a weak D match, TRBD1 (5 bases). V lost 9 bases and J lost 4, with 9 bases in between. CDR1 LNHDA and CDR2 SQIVND come from the germline V gene (reference sequence). This CDR3 region has 11 residues. CDR3: CASWQGTEAFF. The CDR3 DNA follows: TGTGCCAGCTGGCAGGGCACTGAAGCTTTCTTT.

This clone was counted only a few times. The rearrangement uses TRBV5-6 and TRBJ1-1, with 7 bases matching TRBD1. The CDR3 consists of 14 residues. Germline assignment: CDR1 SGHDT and CDR2 YYEEEE. J gave up 5 bases and V 5 bases, and 9 bases lay outside the gene matches. In DNA, the CDR3 is TGTGCCAGCAGTCCTGAAGGGGGCCGGACTGAAGCTTTCTTT. Translating it yields CASSPEGGRTEAFF.

The DNA of the CDR3 is TGTGCCAGCAGTGAATACGGTAGCTACGAGCAGTACTTC. Protein product: CASSEYGSYEQYF. The genes are TRBV25-1 and TRBJ2-7, with unresolved D. The germline V gene has CDR1 MGHDK and CDR2 SYGVNS. This CDR3 has 13 residues. Trimming shortened V by 0 bases and J by 3 bases, and 6 bases separated the two germline ends.

The rearrangement uses TRBV5-1 and TRBJ1-5; 7 nucleotides agree with TRBD1. The length of the CDR3 is 14 residues. From germline, CDR1 is SGHRS and CDR2 YFSETQ. J gave up 5 bases and V 5 bases, and 7 bases lay outside the gene matches. CDR3 in DNA: TGCGCCAGCAGGTTAGGGGGCGCGGATCAGCCCCAGCATTTT. Its translation: CASRLGGADQPQHF.

Only a few counts were recorded for this clone. The chain links TRBV5-1 to TRBJ2-3; D perhaps matches TRBD2 (5 bases). Germline CDR1 is SGHRS and CDR2 is YFSETQ. The CDR3 contains 14 residues. Trimming shortened V by 0 bases and J by 2 bases, and 7 bases separated the two germline ends. Written as DNA, the CDR3 is TGCGCCAGCAGCTTGGGCGGGCACACAGATACGCAGTATTTT. This encodes CASSLGGHTDTQYF.

The chain recombines TRBV11-2 with TRBJ2-2, with D perhaps TRBD2 (6 bases). The CDR3 consists of 16 residues. V was pared by 5 bases and J by 5 bases, with 18 bases between. Germline values: CDR1 SGHAT, CDR2 FQNNGV. The CDR3 sequence: CASSPGRGQWTGELFF. In DNA form, the CDR3 reads TGTGCCAGCAGCCCCGGGCGGGGTCAATGGACCGGGGAGCTGTTTTTT.

This clone was recorded a few times. V gene TRBV25-1 combines with J gene TRBJ2-2; 14 bases agree with TRBD2. The germline gives CDR1 MGHDK, CDR2 SYGVNS. V shed 8 bases and J 5 bases; nucleotides not matched to a gene: 13. CDR3 length: 18 residues. The CDR3 loop reads CASSLGLAGGRGTGELFF. The CDR3 region has the DNA TGTGCCAGCTCCCTTGGACTAGCGGGGGGCCGAGGGACCGGGGAGCTGTTTTTT.

The DNA for the CDR3 is TGCGCCAGCAGACCGGGATATACAGAGAACAATCAGCCCCAGCATTTT. This sequence encodes CASRPGYTENNQPQHF. The rearrangement links TRBV5-1 to TRBJ1-5; D is unresolved. Germline V gene data show CDR1 as SGHRS and CDR2 as YFSETQ. Trimming took 5 bases from V and 3 from J, leaving 18 bases between them. The CDR3 length is 16 residues. Combining the CDR3 with reference TRBV5-1 and TRBJ1-5 gives the whole variable domain KAGVTQTPRYLIKTRGQQVTLSCSPISGHRSVSWYQQTPGQGLQFLFEYFSETQRNKGNFPGRFSGRQFSNSRSEMNVSTLELGDSALYLCASRPGYTENNQPQHFGDGTRLSIL.

The chain employs TRBV7-2 and TRBJ2-3, with D perhaps matching TRBD2 (6 bases). There are 17 residues in the CDR3. Germline CDR1 SGHTA, CDR2 FQGNSA. Deletions cut 7 bases from V and 0 bases from J, with 20 bases between. CDR3 DNA sequence: TGTGCCAGCAAAAAAAACACGGCTAGCGTTAGCACAGATACGCAGTATTTT. Its protein is CASKKNTASVSTDTQYF.

The chain couples TRBV7-9 to TRBJ2-3; 10 nucleotides line up with TRBD2. Germline V gene sequence: CDR1 SEHNR, CDR2 FQNEAQ (reference sequence). The V segment lost 1 base and the J segment 0 bases; nucleotides outside the gene matches: 4. The CDR3 length is 17 residues. CDR3 DNA: TGTGCCAGCAGCTTAGAGAGGACTAGCGGAAGCACAGATACGCAGTATTTT. This sequence encodes CASSLERTSGSTDTQYF.

In its sample, this clone was seen a few times. This chain connects TRBV18 to TRBJ2-7, with TRBD1 matching over 8 bases. This CDR3 is 16 amino acids long. Germline V gene data show CDR1 as KGHSH and CDR2 as LQKENI. Losses at the gene ends were 0 bases for V and 2 bases for J; bases not matched to a gene: 6. The CDR3 region is CASSPPTGDWPYEQYF. The CDR3 coding sequence is TGTGCCAGCTCACCACCGACAGGGGACTGGCCCTACGAGCAGTACTTC.

The table lists this clone with a few counts. J is TRBJ1-1 and V is TRBV7-3; D is unclear. CDR3 size: 13 residues. In germline, CDR1 is SGHTA, CDR2 FQGTGA. Trimming cost V 1 base and J 1 base, with 4 bases left between them. CDR3 DNA sequence: TGTGCCAGCAGCTTAAACAAGAACACTGAAGCTTTCTTT. This translates into CASSLNKNTEAFF.

The rearrangement links TRBV5-1 to TRBJ2-2, with 9 bases that match TRBD2. Germline assignment: CDR1 SGHRS and CDR2 YFSETQ. Trimming cost V 5 bases and J 5 bases; bases outside gene matches: 16. The CDR3 has 18 amino acids. The CDR3 DNA sequence: TGCGCCAGCAGTTCCATGGCAGCGGGGGGTACGGGGACCGGGGAGCTGTTTTTT. As protein: CASSSMAAGGTGTGELFF.

Worth noting for this clone: Compared with germline, one end of the junction differs, possibly owing to a read error. The rearrangement joins TRBV28 to TRBJ2-7, with 8 nucleotides matching TRBD1. The CDR3 length is 13 residues. Germline CDR1 reads MDHEN; CDR2 reads SYDVKM. The CDR3 here is CASSSTTRTGPLF. DNA of the CDR3: TGTGCCAGCAGTTCGACTACTAGGACAGGGCCCCTCTTC.